The rows below give T cell receptor beta chains drawn from one sample of a study of T cell repertoires in cytomegalovirus infection. TCRdb processed the reads anew with MiXCR; each CDR3 protein has one entry. The sample has roughly 310,000 distinct CDR3 sequences, roughly 15% seen once. The sequenced sample was PBMCs. These receptors originate from a human donor in good health (CMV status not recorded). Some clones in this sample may be carry-over from other donors' samples. CDR3s include the opening cysteine and the closing phenylalanine or tryptophan. Fields, in order: J gene, D gene, clone size, V gene, CDR3 DNA, CDR3 protein. D genes are given only for firm matches. Rows give clone size only sometimes, using once, few, many, or a class for an expanded clone.

>TRBJ1-5|NA|many|TRBV28
TGTGCCAGCAGTTTATCCAGGGGCGAGGGTCAGCCCCAGCATTTT
CASSLSRGEGQPQHF
>TRBJ2-3|TRBD2|few|TRBV6-2/TRBV6-3
TGTGCCAGCCGGGGCGGGGGGATCGCAGATACGCAGTATTTT
CASRGGGIADTQYF
>TRBJ1-1|NA|many|TRBV7-9
TGTGCCAGCAGCTTACCCGTGGAGAACACTGAAGCTTTCTTT
CASSLPVENTEAFF
>TRBJ1-5|NA|NA|TRBV20-1
TGCAGTGCTAGCCCTGGACAGCAGCATAGCAATCAGCCCCAGCATTTT
CSASPGQQHSNQPQHF
>TRBJ1-5|TRBD1|NA|TRBV20-1
TGCAGTGCTCCGGCAACCGGACAGGGAATTTCTCTCCAGCCCCAGCATTTT
CSAPATGQGISLQPQHF
>TRBJ1-1|NA|few|TRBV7-6
TGTGCCAGCAGGTCCCTCAGGGAGGTTACGACTGAAGCTTTCTTT
CASRSLREVTTEAFF
>TRBJ1-5|TRBD1|few|TRBV19
TGTGCCAGTATGCGGGGGGACAGGGAAAATCAGCCCCAGCATTTT
CASMRGDRENQPQHF
>TRBJ1-4|TRBD1|many|TRBV7-8
TGTGCCAGCAGGCAGAACAGGGGGCGGGCTAATGAAAAACTGTTTTTT
CASRQNRGRANEKLFF
>TRBJ2-2|NA|few|TRBV7-9
TGTGCCAGCAGCTTAGAGGGCGGGGACACCGGGGAGCTGTTTTTT
CASSLEGGDTGELFF
>TRBJ1-1|NA|NA|TRBV6-8
TGTGCCAGCAGTTACCATCCTACCGGCTTGGGGACTGAAGCTTTCTTT
CASSYHPTGLGTEAFF
>TRBJ2-6|NA|few|TRBV10-3
TGTGCCATCAGTGAGTCGACTCGCGGGGTCTCTGGGGCCAACGTCCTGACTTTC
CAISESTRGVSGANVLTF
>TRBJ1-3|NA|few|TRBV25-1
TGTGCCAGCAGTCATTTCGGCACCTCTGGAAACACCATATATTTT
CASSHFGTSGNTIYF
>TRBJ1-4|TRBD1|NA|TRBV15
TGTGCCACCAGCAGAGGAGGGACAGTCGACGGTGAAAAACTGTTTTTT
CATSRGGTVDGEKLFF
>TRBJ1-2|NA|few|TRBV12-3/TRBV12-4
TGTGCCAGCAGCCCTTCCCCATATGGCTACACCTTC
CASSPSPYGYTF
>TRBJ2-7|NA|NA|TRBV6-2/TRBV6-3
TGTGCCAGCACTCGCCGAGGAGGGCTTACCTACGAGCAGTACTTC
CASTRRGGLTYEQYF
>TRBJ1-4|NA|few|TRBV9
TGTGCCAGCAGCTACAACCCCGGGGGCCTAAATGAAAAACTGTTTTTT
CASSYNPGGLNEKLFF
>TRBJ1-1|NA|many|TRBV4-3
TGCGCCAGCAGCCTCCGGGGGACCTTGAACACTGAAGCTTTCTTT
CASSLRGTLNTEAFF
>TRBJ2-1|TRBD1|many|TRBV7-2
TGTGCCAGCAGCTCCGGGACAGGATTATCAAATGAGCAGTTCTTC
CASSSGTGLSNEQFF
>TRBJ1-6|NA|many|TRBV11-2
TGTGCCAGCAGCCTCAATCCAGTGGGTTCACCCCTCCACTTT
CASSLNPVGSPLHF
>TRBJ1-6|NA|many|TRBV25-1
TGTGCCAGCAGTGAATGGGCAGGTTGGACAGCTAATTCACCCCTCCACTTT
CASSEWAGWTANSPLHF
>TRBJ2-2|NA|NA|TRBV4-1
TGCGCCAGCAGCCAATCACAAACTTACACCGGGGAGCTGTTTTTT
CASSQSQTYTGELFF
>TRBJ2-3|TRBD1|many|TRBV7-8
TGTGCCAGCAGCCGGACAGGGTGGGGAGATACGCAGTATTTT
CASSRTGWGDTQYF